These 21 T cell receptor beta chains were all obtained from the same sample, sequenced in a study of cytomegalovirus exposure and HLA in healthy donors. Libraries were prepared by immunoSEQ multiplex PCR; TCRdb keeps only in-frame clonotypes and omits some of them. The sample comprises fewer than 350,000 clones, 88% of which are singletons, and 0.92% rests with the top ten. Material: PBMCs. Receptor source: a woman in her late teens or twenties in good health and CMV-seronegative.

The chain has TRBV2 and TRBJ2-1; D is possibly TRBD2 (5 bases). V was pared by 7 bases and J by 1 base, with 11 bases between. This CDR3 contains 14 residues. Germline V lookup: CDR1 SNHLY, CDR2 FYNNEI. In DNA, the CDR3 is TGTGCCAGCACGCCGCAGCGGTCCTACAATGAGCAGTTCTTC. This sequence encodes CASTPQRSYNEQFF.

This clone was recorded only once. The chain employs TRBV27 and TRBJ2-1; D gene uncertain. V lost 1 base, J lost 8 bases, and 12 bases lay in between. This CDR3 region has 14 residues. Germline lookup yields CDR1 MNHEY and CDR2 SMNVEV (reference sequence). In DNA, the CDR3 is TGTGCCAGCAGTTTATTGACCGGGTCTCATGAGCAGTTCTTC. Translation: CASSLLTGSHEQFF.

Turning to this clone: Other DNA sequences within the sample encode an identical CDR3. V gene TRBV5-4 combines with J gene TRBJ2-7; 7 bases line up with TRBD2. Germline-derived CDR1 and CDR2 are SGHNT and YYREEE (reference sequence). Trimming removed 0 bases from V and 6 bases from J; junction bases left unmatched: 6. CDR3 length equals 14 residues. The CDR3 sequence: CASSLGGRAGEQYF. In DNA form, the CDR3 reads TGTGCCAGCAGCTTGGGAGGGAGGGCCGGCGAGCAGTACTTC.

The V call is TRBV6-5, the J call TRBJ1-1; D is ambiguous. The CDR3 spans 14 residues. V was trimmed by 0 bases and J by 3 bases, leaving 8 bases between them. CDR1 MNHEY and CDR2 SVGAGI come from the germline V gene. The CDR3 DNA reads as TGTGCCAGCAGTTACTCCCAGGATTACACTGAAGCTTTCTTT. It yields the protein CASSYSQDYTEAFF.

This chain links TRBV2 with TRBJ2-1; D call uncertain. Germline V gene lookup returns CDR1 SNHLY and CDR2 FYNNEI. V lost 9 bases, J lost 9 bases, and 15 bases lay in between. This CDR3 comprises 12 residues. The CDR3 region has the DNA TGTGCCAGGAGGTCCCCGGTAGGTGAGCAGTTCTTC. Translating it yields CARRSPVGEQFF.

The chain uses TRBV10-3 and TRBJ1-2; D is unclear. This CDR3 contains 12 residues. In germline, CDR1 is ENHRY, CDR2 SYGVKD. V was pared by 7 bases and J by 3 bases, with 9 bases between. The CDR3 DNA reads TGTGCCATCAAAAGCACGGACTATGGCTACACCTTC. Amino acids: CAIKSTDYGYTF.

The chain joins TRBV28 to TRBJ2-3; 7 bases are shared with TRBD2. The CDR3 runs 15 residues. Germline CDR1 and CDR2: MDHEN and SYDVKM. The V gene end was trimmed by 1 base and the J gene end by 4 bases; junction bases not matched to a gene: 5. The CDR3 sequence: CASSLLSTSADTQYF. The CDR3 region has the DNA TGTGCCAGCAGTTTATTGAGCACTAGCGCAGATACGCAGTATTTT.

V usage is TRBV13 and J usage is TRBJ2-3; TRBD2 aligns across 14 bases. Germline V lookup: CDR1 PRHDT, CDR2 FYEKMQ (reference sequence). The trim removed 2 bases at V and 1 base at J, leaving 11 bases unmatched. The length of the CDR3 is 20 residues. CDR3 region: CASSLSDGTSGSEGTDTQYF. Written as DNA, the CDR3 is TGTGCCAGCAGCTTATCAGACGGGACTAGCGGGAGTGAGGGCACAGATACGCAGTATTTT. The full variable domain, completed using reference TRBV13 and TRBJ2-3, is AAGVIQSPRHLIKEKRETATLKCYPIPRHDTVYWYQQGPGQDPQFLISFYEKMQSDKGSIPDRFSAQQFSDYHSELNMSSLELGDSALYFCASSLSDGTSGSEGTDTQYFGPGTRLTVL.

The chain is built from TRBV11-1 and TRBJ2-2, with D unclear. Trimming cost V 2 bases and J 6 bases, with 7 bases left between them. Germline lookup yields CDR1 SGHAT and CDR2 FQDESV (reference sequence). CDR3 length: 13 residues. CDR3 amino acids: CASSLSRPGELFF. In DNA, the CDR3 is TGTGCCAGCAGCTTATCGAGGCCCGGGGAGCTGTTTTTT.

V and J are TRBV28 and TRBJ1-2, with unresolved D. The CDR3 has 13 amino acids. V dropped 3 bases and J dropped 0 bases, with 5 bases sitting between them. Germline-derived CDR1 and CDR2 are MDHEN and SYDVKM. For the CDR3, the DNA is TGTGCCAGCAGTTTCCCTTCTAACTATGGCTACACCTTC. Encoded protein: CASSFPSNYGYTF.

CDR3 DNA: TGTGCCAGTAGGCAGCTAGCTAATCAGCCCCAGCATTTT. Protein product: CASRQLANQPQHF. The chain recombines TRBV19 with TRBJ1-5; the D is unclear. Deletions cut 6 bases from V and 4 bases from J, with 10 bases between. The CDR3 length is 13 residues. Germline V CDR1 and CDR2: LNHDA, SQIVND (reference sequence).

This chain connects TRBV4-1 to TRBJ2-1, with 7 bases lining up with TRBD2. The J segment lost 5 bases and the V segment lost 0 bases, leaving 4 bases of the junction unmatched. This CDR3 spans 15 amino acids. The V gene's germline CDR1 is MGHRA and CDR2 YSYEKL. The CDR3 nucleotides are TGCGCCAGCAGCCAAGATGACGGACTAGACAATGAGCAGTTCTTC. Protein product: CASSQDDGLDNEQFF.

This clone was observed a few times. The V gene is TRBV30, the J gene TRBJ1-2, with a tentative D call TRBD1 (6 bases). Germline V lookup: CDR1 GTSNPN, CDR2 SVGIG (reference sequence). V lost 0 bases, J lost 3 bases, and 17 bases lay in between. The CDR3 runs 16 residues. CDR3 amino acids: CAWSVPGDPLYYGYTF. For the CDR3, the DNA is TGTGCCTGGAGTGTACCAGGGGACCCACTTTACTATGGCTACACCTTC.

This clone appeared once. V and J are TRBV5-3 and TRBJ2-2; TRBD1 aligns across 12 bases. TRBV5-3 is annotated as an ORF whose role is uncertain. After removal of 3 bases from V and 4 bases from J, the junction contained 4 bases not matched to a gene. This CDR3 region has 16 residues. The CDR3 bases are TGTGCCAGAAGCTGGGGGACAGGGGGCATCACCGGGGAGCTGTTTTTT. It encodes CARSWGTGGITGELFF.

The V call is TRBV20-1, the J call TRBJ2-7; the match to TRBD2 covers 7 bases. Germline trimming cut 2 bases from V and 9 bases from J; bases unmatched to any gene: 4. Germline V gene sequence: CDR1 DFQATT, CDR2 SNEGSKA (reference sequence). There are 11 residues in the CDR3. This CDR3 reads CSARIREVQYF. CDR3 DNA sequence: TGCAGTGCTAGAATTCGGGAGGTGCAGTACTTC.

This clone was counted only a few times. The CDR3 here is CAISPGTADPGISYEQYF. The CDR3 region has the DNA TGTGCCATCAGCCCCGGGACAGCCGACCCCGGGATCTCCTACGAGCAGTACTTC. This rearrangement joins TRBV10-3 to TRBJ2-7, with 7 bases aligning to TRBD1. CDR3 length: 18 residues. Germline CDR1 is ENHRY and CDR2 is SYGVKD. Unmatched junction bases numbered 17, after V lost 6 bases and J lost 0 bases.

A few counts support this clone. The chain has TRBV5-1 and TRBJ1-1, with D unclear. The germline V and J ends were trimmed by 5 bases and 2 bases, with 10 bases remaining between them. The CDR3 is 13 amino acids. The germline CDR1 and CDR2 sequences are SGHRS and YFSETQ. In DNA form, the CDR3 reads TGCGCCAGCAGATCGACACCTAACACTGAAGCTTTCTTT. Protein: CASRSTPNTEAFF.

The count of this clone is one. The chain carries TRBV21-1 and TRBJ2-7; the table gives TRBD1 as D, unverified against the DNA. TRBV21-1 is a pseudogene. This CDR3 has 13 amino acids. Here the CDR3 DNA reads TGTGCCAGTGACAGGCCTCGCCTCTACGAGCAGTACTTC. This encodes CASDRPRLYEQYF.

This clone was seen only once. The chain uses TRBV29-1 and TRBJ1-1; 7 bases fit TRBD1. From germline, CDR1 is SQVTM and CDR2 ANQGSEA. The J segment lost 1 base and the V segment lost 4 bases, leaving 6 bases of the junction unmatched. This CDR3 region has 14 residues. The CDR3: CSVGMTGRNTEAFF. DNA of the CDR3: TGCAGCGTTGGGATGACAGGGAGGAACACTGAAGCTTTCTTT.

This chain connects TRBV7-3 to TRBJ1-6, with D perhaps matching TRBD1 (6 bases). This CDR3 is built from 15 residues. Trimming took off 5 bases at V and 6 bases at J, with 14 bases between the two ends. The germline V gene has CDR1 SGHTA and CDR2 FQGTGA. Written as DNA, the CDR3 is TGTGCCAGCAGCCTAGGAACAGGGATTAATTCACCCCTCCACTTT. Translating gives CASSLGTGINSPLHF. The full variable domain, rest sourced from reference TRBV7-3 and TRBJ1-6, is GAGVSQTPSNKVTEKGKYVELRCDPISGHTALYWYRQSLGQGPEFLIYFQGTGAADDSGLPNDRFFAVRPEGSVSTLKIQRTERGDSAVYLCASSLGTGINSPLHFGNGTRLTVT.

Regarding this clone: In the same sample, other DNA sequences code for this CDR3. This sequence joins TRBV6-5 and TRBJ2-7, with a weak D call TRBD2 (5 bases). Germline CDR1 MNHEY, CDR2 SVGAGI. CDR3 size: 11 residues. V shed 2 bases and J shed 7 bases, with 6 bases lying between them. DNA for the CDR3: TGTGCCAGCAGTTACCGCGGGGAGCAGTACTTC. It is translated as CASSYRGEQYF.